The entry below gives a single T cell receptor (beta chain) sequence along with its context. Its cognate antigen is unknown. The sample originates from a study of CD8 T cells in Susac syndrome. CDR3 length equals 15 residues. V was pared by 0 bases and J by 3 bases, with 11 bases between. Germline CDR1 MNHEY, CDR2 SVGAGI. Reverse transcription of 0.5 to 1 ug RNA used random hexamers. From the immunoSEQ multiplex PCR reads, TCRdb called clonotypes with MiXCR, one entry per CDR3 protein. The data contain some 190,000 distinct CDR3 sequences, 85% to 95% of them singletons. The study, taken as a whole, reports: By the study's own acknowledgment, its TCR sequencing and HLA analysis included relatively few individuals.

This receptor was taken from a human donor in good health. The material sequenced was CD4+ T cells from PBMCs. The V gene is TRBV6-5, the J gene TRBJ1-1; possible D gene TRBD1, 5 bases. CDR3 protein: CASSYSLFRDTEAFF. The CDR3 bases are TGTGCCAGCAGTTACTCGTTGTTCAGGGACACTGAAGCTTTCTTT.